This T cell receptor beta chain stems from a study of blood T cell repertoires in COVID-19. Study background: The United States, Italy and Spain provided the acute and convalescent COVID-19 samples. The cDNA or gDNA used as material had been derived from T cells, B-cell-depleted T cells, or PBMCs.

Original data processing: From reference gene primer amplification, estimates of nucleated cell counts were derived. Data came from immunoSEQ multiplex PCR; TCRdb stores just in-frame clones and leaves some out. The D gene and trimming were derived from the DNA, and the V and J assignments and clone size from that table. The data contain approximately 160,000 clones, around nine tenths of them seen just once; the ten biggest clones take up approximately 0.6%. During active infection, Seattle patients enrolled and were then monitored through disease. The source material was peripheral blood. The TCR comes from a man in his sixties with COVID-19, enrolled during active disease.

The CDR3 reads CASSLQGYVLAGELFF. CDR3 nucleotides: TGCGCCAGCAGCTTGCAGGGCTATGTACTGGCCGGGGAGCTGTTTTTT. The chain combines TRBV5-1 with TRBJ2-2, with a possible D match to TRBD1 (5 bases). From germline, CDR1 is SGHRS and CDR2 YFSETQ. Trimming left V 1 base short and J 6 bases short, with 16 bases between. The CDR3 loop spans 16 amino acids.